Described below is a single TCR beta chain sequence and its context. Its cognate antigen is unknown. Treatment indicated: oral pan-JAK inhibitor, 5-10 mg twice daily. From alopecia areata patients, lesional scalp punch biopsies and peripheral blood were collected. V was pared by 8 bases and J by 8 bases, with 13 bases of the junction left unmatched. The CDR3 runs to 15 residues. CDR1 SGHDT and CDR2 YYEEEE come from the germline V gene. The entry originates in a study of CD8+ T cells in alopecia areata. Broader study findings: Normal scalp had lower clonality than lesional scalp, with alopecia totalis/universalis lesions showing this most strongly. Given one nonresponder, whether baseline CD8+ expansion relates to response remains uncertain.

RNA was isolated and reverse transcribed to cDNA, the sequencing template. Profiled with immunoSEQ multiplex PCR; TCRdb holds only in-frame clones, not every one. The sample yields under 350,000 clones, roughly 60% seen once. V usage is TRBV5-6 and J usage is TRBJ1-6; 7 bases fit TRBD1. The TCR was taken from a human donor with alopecia areata. The material was CD4+ T cells sorted from blood, obtained at week 24, from a patient treated with tofacitinib. CDR3 nucleotides: TGTGCCAGTTCGCCCGGGACAGACCCTTATTCACCCCTCCACTTT. Encoded protein: CASSPGTDPYSPLHF.